The T cell receptor beta chain described here comes from a study of T cell responses to AZD1222 COVID-19 vaccine. Regarding this clone: Its cognate antigen is unknown.

The study, taken as a whole, reports: Spike regions recognized by vaccine-associated CD4 TCRs spanned the protein, led by 160-218 and 743-854. An increase in Spike-specific TCR breadth and depth was observed after two AZD1222 doses. AZD1222 recipients seropositive at baseline numbered only six or seven.

Assay used: immunoSEQ multiplex PCR; TCRdb lists only in-frame clones, some missing. Among about 110,000 clones, 70% to 90% were seen once, and the ten largest hold around 5%. The CDR3 has 14 amino acids. Trimming at V came to 6 bases and at J to 9 bases, leaving 11 bases not matched to a gene. Germline V gene sequence: CDR1 SEHNR, CDR2 FQNEAQ (reference sequence). The receptor was isolated from an adult who received the AZD1222 COVID-19 vaccine. The material sequenced was peripheral blood, taken 28 days after the second AZD1222 dose. V is TRBV7-9 and J is TRBJ1-2, with 9 positions matching TRBD1. CDR3 coding DNA: TGTGCCAGCAGACCACCGGGACAGGGACTAAGCTACACCTTC. Encoded protein: CASRPPGQGLSYTF.